These 2 T cell receptor beta chains were all obtained from the same sample, sequenced in a study of blood T cell repertoires in COVID-19. Repertoires were generated with immunoSEQ multiplex PCR, while TCRdb's copy carries only in-frame clones and drops some. The data contain 250,000 to 350,000 clones, roughly 84% of them singletons. The sample taken for sequencing was peripheral blood. Source of these receptors: a human donor with COVID-19, enrolled during active disease. The donor label of this sample is uncertain.

The V and J genes are TRBV7-3 and TRBJ2-1; the match to TRBD1 covers 8 bases. The CDR3 loop spans 21 amino acids. CDR1 SGHTA and CDR2 FQGTGA come from the germline V gene. Unmatched junction bases numbered 25, after V lost 4 bases and J lost 5 bases. The CDR3, as DNA: TGTGCCAGCAGCTCCCCCGGACAGGGTTCCGATGGCGGGATCACCCACAATGAGCAGTTCTTC. It encodes CASSSPGQGSDGGITHNEQFF.

This clone was observed a single time. The gene calls are TRBV7-2 and TRBJ1-1, with D maybe TRBD1 (5 bases). Trimming left V 3 bases short and J 8 bases short, with 13 bases between. The CDR3 has 13 amino acids. Germline V gene sequence: CDR1 SGHTA, CDR2 FQGNSA. CDR3 DNA: TGTGCCAGCAGCTTTGTGGAAGGGGCCGAAGCTTTCTTT. Its protein product is CASSFVEGAEAFF. Full variable domain (missing parts from reference TRBV7-2 and TRBJ1-1): GAGVSQSPSNKVTEKGKDVELRCDPISGHTALYWYRQSLGQGLEFLIYFQGNSAPDKSGLPSDRFSAERTGGSVSTLTIQRTQQEDSAVYLCASSFVEGAEAFFGQGTRLTVV.